Following are 23 T cell receptor beta chains from one sample sequenced in a study of shared clonotypes between healthy human individuals. Only CD45RO-negative cells positively selected for CCR7 counted as naive CD8 cells, so terminally differentiated effector memory CD45RA+ cells were excluded. TCRdb keeps only in-frame clones here, not all; method: immunoSEQ multiplex PCR. The sample contains more than 2 million clones, about 95% of which appear only once. Specimen: naive CD8+ T cells sorted from blood. The receptors derive from a young man in good health.

The chain employs TRBV4-1 and TRBJ2-5; D perhaps matches TRBD2 (6 bases). The ends were cut back, 4 bases at V and 0 bases at J, with 12 bases in the middle. CDR1 and CDR2 from the germline V gene are MGHRA and YSYEKL. The CDR3 has 15 residues. In DNA, the CDR3 is TGCGCCAGCAGCCGAAGGGCGGGGTACCAAGAGACCCAGTACTTC. Amino acid sequence: CASSRRAGYQETQYF.

The J gene is TRBJ2-7, the V gene TRBV19; D could derive from TRBD1 or TRBD2 (5 bases each). The CDR3 totals 16 residues. Germline lookup yields CDR1 LNHDA and CDR2 SQIVND (reference sequence). With 3 bases removed from V and 0 bases from J, the gap between germline ends came to 15 bases. CDR3 sequence (DNA): TGTGCCAGTAGTATTTATGCCGGGGCCAGCTCCTACGAGCAGTACTTC. It specifies CASSIYAGASSYEQYF.

As to this clone: The same CDR3 is also encoded by other DNA sequences in this sample. CDR3 in amino acids: CASSPGLEQYF. CDR3 sequence (DNA): TGTGCCAGCAGTCCGGGACTAGAGCAGTACTTC. The chain couples TRBV6-6 to TRBJ2-7; 7 bases line up with TRBD2. CDR3 length: 11 residues. Germline values: CDR1 MNHNY, CDR2 SVGAGI (reference sequence). V lost 5 bases to trimming and J lost 7 bases; unmatched junction nucleotides: 2.

V and J are TRBV7-2 and TRBJ2-1; D remains ambiguous. The CDR3 loop spans 15 amino acids. CDR1 is SGHTA and CDR2 is FQGNSA in the germline V gene. The V and J ends lost 1 base and 0 bases respectively, with 7 bases between them. The CDR3 is CASSLVDSSYNEQFF. CDR3 in DNA: TGTGCCAGCAGCTTAGTCGATAGCTCCTACAATGAGCAGTTCTTC.

Worth noting for this clone: The sample contains more than one DNA sequence encoding this CDR3. This sequence joins TRBV29-1 and TRBJ2-1; no clear D. Trimming left V 0 bases short and J 4 bases short, with 7 bases between. The CDR3 has 13 amino acids. The germline V gene encodes CDR1 SQVTM and CDR2 ANQGSEA. Here the CDR3 reads CSVEEGGYNEQFF. The CDR3 DNA reads TGCAGCGTTGAAGAGGGCGGATACAATGAGCAGTTCTTC.

Details on this clone: Other DNA sequences in the same sample also yield this CDR3. The chain is built from TRBV7-8 and TRBJ2-1; D gene uncertain. The length of the CDR3 is 15 residues. CDR1 is SGHVS, CDR2 FQNEAQ, per germline. Trimming pared 0 bases from V and 0 bases from J, leaving 6 bases between. The CDR3 here is CASSLATVSYNEQFF. The DNA of the CDR3 is TGTGCCAGCAGCTTAGCGACGGTCTCCTACAATGAGCAGTTCTTC. The variable domain in full, completed from reference TRBV7-8 and TRBJ2-1, reads GAGVSQSPRYKVAKRGQDVALRCDPISGHVSLFWYQQALGQGPEFLTYFQNEAQLDKSGLPSDRFFAERPEGSVSTLKIQRTQQEDSAVYLCASSLATVSYNEQFFGPGTRLTVL.

The chain couples TRBV27 to TRBJ2-2; TRBD1 matches 10 bases. With V trimmed by 4 bases and J by 4 bases, 15 bases remained unmatched. The CDR3 is made up of 19 amino acids. In germline, CDR1 is MNHEY, CDR2 SMNVEV (reference sequence). This CDR3 is CASSSRTGGWLAGTGELFF. The CDR3 DNA reads TGTGCCAGCAGTTCTCGGACAGGGGGGTGGCTAGCGGGCACCGGGGAGCTGTTTTTT.

This chain connects TRBV7-2 to TRBJ2-7; 8 nucleotides agree with TRBD2. This CDR3 is 17 amino acids long. Germline values: CDR1 SGHTA, CDR2 FQGNSA. V was clipped by 5 bases and J by 0 bases; unmatched bases: 12. CDR3: CASSGSAGGANSYEQYF. The CDR3 DNA follows: TGTGCCAGCAGCGGTAGTGCGGGGGGCGCCAACTCCTACGAGCAGTACTTC. Full variable domain (rest looked up from reference TRBV7-2 and TRBJ2-7): GAGVSQSPSNKVTEKGKDVELRCDPISGHTALYWYRQSLGQGLEFLIYFQGNSAPDKSGLPSDRFSAERTGGSVSTLTIQRTQQEDSAVYLCASSGSAGGANSYEQYFGPGTRLTVT.

Regarding this clone: This sample includes further DNA sequences coding for the same CDR3. The chain couples TRBV4-1 to TRBJ1-5; no definite D call. Germline CDR1 and CDR2: MGHRA and YSYEKL. The CDR3 is 15 residues long. Trimming removed 1 base at V and 4 bases at J, with 11 bases between. CDR3 protein: CASSQVKGSNQPQHF. DNA for the CDR3: TGCGCCAGCAGCCAAGTTAAGGGTTCGAATCAGCCCCAGCATTTT.

The sample holds one count of this clone. The chain employs TRBV4-3 and TRBJ2-7; 11 bases agree with TRBD2. Germline CDR1 reads LGHNA; CDR2 reads YSLEER. Losses at the gene ends were 4 bases for V and 4 bases for J; bases not matched to a gene: 12. This CDR3 spans 17 amino acids. CDR3 nucleotide sequence: TGCGCCAGCAGCCCCTCGGTAGCGGGAGGGATGAGATACGAGCAGTACTTC. Protein sequence: CASSPSVAGGMRYEQYF.

CDR3 DNA sequence: TGTGCCAGCAGTGGGGACGGAGGGGCTGAAAAACTGTTTTTT. Translating gives CASSGDGGAEKLFF. This chain links TRBV27 with TRBJ1-4; D is possibly TRBD1 (5 bases). Trimming cost V 5 bases and J 7 bases, with 14 bases left between them. The CDR3 length is 14 residues. From germline, CDR1 is MNHEY and CDR2 SMNVEV (reference sequence).

The chain joins TRBV27 to TRBJ2-3, with a tentative D call TRBD2 (6 bases). The ends were cut back, 6 bases at V and 4 bases at J, with 20 bases in the middle. CDR3 size: 16 residues. CDR1 MNHEY and CDR2 SMNVEV come from the germline V gene (reference sequence). The CDR3 spells CASSQWSPAGSDTQYF. CDR3 sequence (DNA): TGTGCCAGCAGCCAGTGGAGTCCAGCGGGCTCAGATACGCAGTATTTT.

The V call is TRBV10-3, the J call TRBJ1-5; tentatively, D is TRBD1 (5 bases). The CDR3 runs to 15 residues. V lost 0 bases to trimming and J lost 7 bases, with 13 bases between them. The germline V gene encodes CDR1 ENHRY and CDR2 SYGVKD. CDR3 residues: CAISESWGGDQPQHF. DNA for the CDR3: TGTGCCATCAGTGAGTCATGGGGGGGAGACCAGCCCCAGCATTTT.

The V gene is TRBV27, the J gene TRBJ2-5; D perhaps matches TRBD2 (6 bases). CDR1 is MNHEY and CDR2 is SMNVEV in the germline V gene (reference sequence). The CDR3 has 16 residues. Trimming removed 6 bases at V and 5 bases at J, with 22 bases between. CDR3 coding DNA: TGTGCCAGCAGCCCATCCCTAGCGCCTGGGCCGGAGACCCAGTACTTC. Its translation: CASSPSLAPGPETQYF.

This rearrangement joins TRBV10-1 to TRBJ2-5, with 10 positions matching TRBD2. CDR3 size: 15 residues. Germline loops: CDR1 WNHNN, CDR2 SYGVQD (reference sequence). Germline trimming cut 8 bases from V and 1 base from J; bases unmatched to any gene: 7. The DNA of the CDR3 is TGCGCCAGCCCCTGGTCTAGCGGGGGCCAAGAGACCCAGTACTTC. Encoded protein: CASPWSSGGQETQYF.

The V gene is TRBV19, the J gene TRBJ2-3; D perhaps matches TRBD2 (5 bases). The CDR3 spans 14 residues. Germline V lookup: CDR1 LNHDA, CDR2 SQIVND (reference sequence). V lost 3 bases, J lost 1 base, and 8 bases lay in between. CDR3 sequence reads: CASSIREGTDTQYF. Written as DNA, the CDR3 is TGTGCCAGTAGTATCCGGGAAGGCACAGATACGCAGTATTTT. Drawing the rest from reference TRBV19 and TRBJ2-3, the complete variable domain is DGGITQSPKYLFRKEGQNVTLSCEQNLNHDAMYWYRQDPGQGLRLIYYSQIVNDFQKGDIAEGYSVSREKKESFPLTVTSAQKNPTAFYLCASSIREGTDTQYFGPGTRLTVL.

The gene calls are TRBV27 and TRBJ2-1, with D possibly matching TRBD1 (6 bases). This CDR3 is 12 amino acids long. V was shortened by 9 bases and J by 12 bases, with 18 bases between the two germline ends. The germline gives CDR1 MNHEY, CDR2 SMNVEV (reference sequence). In DNA form, the CDR3 reads TGTGCCAGGGTGTCACAGGGATTAGGGCAGTTCTTC. Translation gives CARVSQGLGQFF.

The table lists this clone with a count of one. The rearrangement joins TRBV5-8 to TRBJ1-4; 7 bases line up with TRBD1. CDR3 size: 15 residues. The V and J ends lost 0 bases and 6 bases, in that order; junction bases with no gene match: 5. The V gene's germline CDR1 is SGHTS and CDR2 YDEGEE. Here the CDR3 reads CASSLVGTDYEKLFF. CDR3 in DNA: TGTGCCAGCAGCTTGGTGGGGACAGATTATGAAAAACTGTTTTTT.

The chain joins TRBV5-6 to TRBJ2-1, with a possible D match to TRBD2 (6 bases). The CDR3 totals 14 residues. Germline CDR1 reads SGHDT; CDR2 reads YYEEEE. V was shortened by 2 bases and J by 5 bases, with 11 bases between the two germline ends. The CDR3 here is CASSFRDFNNEQFF. CDR3 in DNA: TGTGCCAGCAGCTTCCGGGACTTTAACAATGAGCAGTTCTTC.

V usage is TRBV30 and J usage is TRBJ1-4; 11 bases align to TRBD1. The CDR3 totals 14 residues. V lost 3 bases and J lost 10; bases outside the gene matches: 7. CDR1 GTSNPN and CDR2 SVGIG come from the germline V gene (reference sequence). The CDR3 DNA is TGTGCCTGGAGGGGTCCGGGGACAGGGGGAAAACTGTTTTTT. As protein: CAWRGPGTGGKLFF.

The gene calls are TRBV5-8 and TRBJ1-3; 7 bases are shared with TRBD1. V lost 4 bases to trimming and J lost 0 bases; unmatched junction nucleotides: 4. This CDR3 is built from 15 residues. CDR1 is SGHTS and CDR2 is YDEGEE in the germline V gene. The CDR3 nucleotides are TGTGCCAGCAGCCTCGAGGGGGCCTCTGGAAACACCATATATTTT. Protein: CASSLEGASGNTIYF.

The chain is built from TRBV6-4 and TRBJ2-3, with 7 bases matching TRBD1. The CDR3 runs to 15 residues. Per germline, CDR1 MRHNA and CDR2 SNTAGT. Germline trimming cut 6 bases from V and 5 bases from J; bases unmatched to any gene: 11. The CDR3 DNA is TGTGCCAGCAGGGCGACAGGGTTGGACCAAGATACGCAGTATTTT. Translation: CASRATGLDQDTQYF.

This CDR3 reads CASSQVVSGGSYEQYF. Here the CDR3 DNA reads TGCGCCAGCAGCCAAGTGGTCAGCGGCGGTTCCTACGAGCAGTACTTC. The chain links TRBV4-1 to TRBJ2-7, with TRBD2 as a possible D gene (5 bases). CDR3 length: 16 residues. Germline values: CDR1 MGHRA, CDR2 YSYEKL. Trimming shortened V by 1 base and J by 1 base, and 14 bases separated the two germline ends.